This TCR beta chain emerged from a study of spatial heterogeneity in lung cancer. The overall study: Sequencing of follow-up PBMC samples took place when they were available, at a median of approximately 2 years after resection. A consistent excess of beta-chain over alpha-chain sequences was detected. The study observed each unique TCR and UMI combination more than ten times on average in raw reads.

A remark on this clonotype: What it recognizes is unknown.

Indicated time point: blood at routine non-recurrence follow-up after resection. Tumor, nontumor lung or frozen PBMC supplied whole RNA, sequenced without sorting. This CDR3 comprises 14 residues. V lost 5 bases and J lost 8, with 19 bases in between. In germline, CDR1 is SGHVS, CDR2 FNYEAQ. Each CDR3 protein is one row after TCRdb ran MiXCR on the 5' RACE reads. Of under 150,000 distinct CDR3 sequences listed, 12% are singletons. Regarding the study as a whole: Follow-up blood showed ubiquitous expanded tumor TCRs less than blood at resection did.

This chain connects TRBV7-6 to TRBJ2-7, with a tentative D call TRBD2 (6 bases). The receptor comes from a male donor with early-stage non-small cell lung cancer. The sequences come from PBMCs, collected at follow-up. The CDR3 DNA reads TGTGCCAGCAGCCCCTCCCTAGGGACTGCTAAGCAGTACTTC. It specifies CASSPSLGTAKQYF.